The 18 T cell receptor beta chains reported below all come from one sample, sequenced in a study of shared clonotypes between healthy human individuals. Libraries were prepared by immunoSEQ multiplex PCR; TCRdb keeps only in-frame clonotypes and omits some of them. Of 400,000 to 550,000 clones listed, 79% are singletons. Sample: PBMCs. All receptors come from a woman aged 40 to 50 in good health. Some clones in this sample may be carry-over from other donors' samples.

The J gene is TRBJ2-3, the V gene TRBV19, with D possibly being TRBD2 (6 bases). V was shortened by 1 base and J by 3 bases, with 14 bases between the two germline ends. The germline gives CDR1 LNHDA, CDR2 SQIVND (reference sequence). This CDR3 contains 16 residues. CDR3 amino acids: CASSIGASGRTDTQYF. The CDR3 DNA reads as TGTGCCAGTAGTATAGGGGCCAGCGGGCGAACAGATACGCAGTATTTT.

The V call is TRBV27, the J call TRBJ2-1, with 9 bases fitting TRBD2. V dropped 2 bases and J dropped 1; count of bases not matched to a gene: 6. The CDR3 is made up of 17 amino acids. Germline V gives CDR1 MNHEY, CDR2 SMNVEV (reference sequence). The CDR3 here is CASSLGGTSGSYNEQFF. The CDR3 DNA is TGTGCCAGCAGTTTAGGAGGTACTAGCGGGTCCTACAATGAGCAGTTCTTC.

Comments on this clone: A far larger clone is only one base removed, so a read error is likely. The J gene is TRBJ2-3, the V gene TRBV25-1; D uncertain. This CDR3 contains 15 residues. The germline V gene encodes CDR1 MGHDK and CDR2 SYGVNS. Trimming pared 4 bases from V and 1 base from J, leaving 12 bases between. As DNA, the CDR3 is TGTGCCAGCAGTGCAATCTCTACTGGCACAGATACGCAGTATTTT. Its protein is CASSAISTGTDTQYF.

This clone was detected only a few times. This rearrangement joins TRBV19 to TRBJ1-5, with D perhaps matching TRBD1 (5 bases). Trimming shortened V by 0 bases and J by 4 bases, and 10 bases separated the two germline ends. CDR1 and CDR2 (germline): LNHDA, SQIVND (reference sequence). CDR3 length: 15 residues. In DNA form, the CDR3 reads TGTGCCAGTAGTATAGATCGGGGGGGGAATCAGCCCCAGCATTTT. Protein product: CASSIDRGGNQPQHF.

In the case of this clone: Other DNA sequences in this sample translate to the same CDR3. In DNA form, the CDR3 reads TGTGCCAGCAGTGAAGGGCTAGCGGCGTACAATGAGCAGTTCTTC. It codes for CASSEGLAAYNEQFF. The chain is built from TRBV2 and TRBJ2-1, with 7 nucleotides matching TRBD2. The ends lost 1 base at V and 4 bases at J; junction bases unmatched: 4. This CDR3 is built from 15 residues. Germline CDR1 is SNHLY and CDR2 is FYNNEI.

A remark on this clone: At the DNA level, this CDR3 is encoded by other sequences in the same sample as well. The gene calls are TRBV10-3 and TRBJ1-1; D is unclear. The V gene's germline CDR1 is ENHRY and CDR2 SYGVKD. Trimming pared 3 bases from V and 3 bases from J, leaving 5 bases between. The CDR3 sequence is 12 residues long. The CDR3 sequence is CAISEGYTEAFF. Here the CDR3 DNA reads TGTGCCATCAGTGAAGGGTACACTGAAGCTTTCTTT.

The chain links TRBV7-9 to TRBJ1-1; D gene unclear. The germline V and J ends were trimmed by 10 bases and 1 base, with 10 bases remaining between them. The CDR3 covers 12 residues. Germline V CDR1 and CDR2: SEHNR, FQNEAQ (reference sequence). CDR3 region: CATGGRNTEAFF. DNA for the CDR3: TGTGCCACGGGAGGCAGGAACACTGAAGCTTTCTTT.

V gene TRBV6-1 combines with J gene TRBJ2-1; 8 bases fit TRBD1. In germline, CDR1 is MNHNS, CDR2 SASEGT. The CDR3 is made up of 17 amino acids. After removal of 0 bases from V and 3 bases from J, the junction contained 7 bases not matched to a gene. The CDR3 region is CASSEATYRGVYNEQFF. The CDR3 DNA reads TGTGCCAGCAGTGAAGCCACCTACAGGGGGGTCTACAATGAGCAGTTCTTC.

The chain couples TRBV30 to TRBJ1-5; 9 bases line up with TRBD1. Losses at the gene ends were 6 bases for V and 6 bases for J; bases not matched to a gene: 6. The CDR3 covers 13 residues. Germline CDR1 and CDR2: GTSNPN and SVGIG (reference sequence). The CDR3 sequence is CACQGQGRQPQHF. The CDR3 DNA reads as TGTGCCTGCCAAGGACAGGGGCGTCAGCCCCAGCATTTT.

This clone was observed a handful of times. The chain couples TRBV6-5 to TRBJ1-6, with D possibly matching TRBD1 (6 bases). This CDR3 is 13 amino acids long. Germline values: CDR1 MNHEY, CDR2 SVGAGI. V was clipped by 8 bases and J by 8 bases, with 13 bases between them. Written as DNA, the CDR3 is TGTGCCAGCCAACAGGGAATCGATTCACCCCTCCACTTT. Its translation: CASQQGIDSPLHF.

This sequence joins TRBV27 and TRBJ2-3; D not certain. CDR1 MNHEY and CDR2 SMNVEV come from the germline V gene (reference sequence). The length of the CDR3 is 14 residues. The ends were cut back, 2 bases at V and 6 bases at J, with 12 bases in the middle. CDR3 amino acids: CASSLRSIGDTQYF. The CDR3, as DNA: TGTGCCAGCAGTTTAAGGAGTATCGGGGATACGCAGTATTTT.

V gene TRBV7-3 combines with J gene TRBJ2-1; unclear D gene. V was shortened by 5 bases and J by 8 bases, with 16 bases between the two germline ends. Germline V CDR1 and CDR2: SGHTA, FQGTGA. The CDR3 consists of 14 residues. The CDR3 sequence is CASSPIGFVYEQFF. In nucleotides, the CDR3 is TGTGCCAGCAGCCCGATTGGGTTTGTCTATGAGCAGTTCTTC.

This clone was found many times. The CDR3 loop reads CASTPVPHRGMNTEAFF. DNA for the CDR3: TGTGCCAGTACCCCTGTCCCCCACAGGGGCATGAACACTGAAGCTTTCTTT. J is TRBJ1-1 and V is TRBV19, with 7 positions matching TRBD1. The V gene end was trimmed by 7 bases and the J gene end by 0 bases; junction bases not matched to a gene: 14. CDR1 and CDR2 from the germline V gene are LNHDA and SQIVND (reference sequence). CDR3 size: 17 residues.

The chain employs TRBV19 and TRBJ2-3, with TRBD2 matching over 9 bases. CDR1 LNHDA and CDR2 SQIVND come from the germline V gene (reference sequence). This CDR3 region has 15 residues. J was trimmed by 7 bases and V by 5 bases; bases with no gene match: 10. The CDR3 DNA reads TGTGCCAGTAGTCTTTTCGCTAGCGGGATGAATACGCAGTATTTT. Its translation: CASSLFASGMNTQYF. Variable domain in full (rest from reference TRBV19 and TRBJ2-3): DGGITQSPKYLFRKEGQNVTLSCEQNLNHDAMYWYRQDPGQGLRLIYYSQIVNDFQKGDIAEGYSVSREKKESFPLTVTSAQKNPTAFYLCASSLFASGMNTQYFGPGTRLTVL.

The V gene is TRBV7-3, the J gene TRBJ2-1; 9 bases are a match to TRBD2. Per the germline V gene, CDR1 is SGHTA and CDR2 is FQGTGA. The CDR3 has 17 amino acids. V trimming: 4 bases; J trimming: 4 bases; junction bases outside the gene matches: 11. CDR3 loop: CASSSPPSGTIYNEQFF. The CDR3 region has the DNA TGTGCCAGCAGCTCCCCTCCTAGCGGGACTATTTACAATGAGCAGTTCTTC.

This clone was counted a few times. The rearrangement joins TRBV5-1 to TRBJ1-1; TRBD1 aligns across 7 bases. J was trimmed by 5 bases and V by 2 bases; bases with no gene match: 6. This CDR3 is 14 amino acids long. The germline V gene has CDR1 SGHRS and CDR2 YFSETQ. For the CDR3, the DNA is TGCGCCAGCAGCTTCGACAGGGTGTCAACTGAAGCTTTCTTT. Residues: CASSFDRVSTEAFF.

V usage is TRBV12-2 and J usage is TRBJ2-1; the table's D call, TRBD1, has no DNA check behind it. TRBV12-2 is a listed pseudogene. This CDR3 contains 13 residues. The CDR3 region is CASRPGLYNEQFF. Written as DNA, the CDR3 is TGTGCAAGTCGACCAGGGTTGTACAATGAGCAGTTCTTC.

The chain uses TRBV5-1 and TRBJ1-4; no definite D call. Germline values: CDR1 SGHRS, CDR2 YFSETQ. V dropped 4 bases and J dropped 0 bases, with 13 bases sitting between them. CDR3 length: 16 amino acids. The CDR3 nucleotides read TGCGCCAGCAGCAGAGGACTGGCGGCAACTAATGAAAAACTGTTTTTT. It translates to CASSRGLAATNEKLFF.